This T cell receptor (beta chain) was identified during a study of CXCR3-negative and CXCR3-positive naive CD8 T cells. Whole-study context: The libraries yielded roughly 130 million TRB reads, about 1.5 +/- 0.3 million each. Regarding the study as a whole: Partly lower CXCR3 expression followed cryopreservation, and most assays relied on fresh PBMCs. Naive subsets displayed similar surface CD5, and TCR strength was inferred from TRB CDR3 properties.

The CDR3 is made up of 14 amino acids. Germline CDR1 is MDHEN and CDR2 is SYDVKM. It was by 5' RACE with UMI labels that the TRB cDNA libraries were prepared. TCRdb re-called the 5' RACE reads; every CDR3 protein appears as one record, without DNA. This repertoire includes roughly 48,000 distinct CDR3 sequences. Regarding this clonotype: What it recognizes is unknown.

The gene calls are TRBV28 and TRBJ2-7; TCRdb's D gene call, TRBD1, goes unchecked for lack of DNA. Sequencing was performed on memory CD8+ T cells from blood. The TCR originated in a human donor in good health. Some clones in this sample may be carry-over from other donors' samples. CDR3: CASSFPGGADEQYF. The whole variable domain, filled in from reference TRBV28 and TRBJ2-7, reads DVKVTQSSRYLVKRTGEKVFLECVQDMDHENMFWYRQDPGLGLRLIYFSYDVKMKEKGDIPEGYSVSREKKERFSLILESASTNQTSMYLCASSFPGGADEQYFGPGTRLTVT.